The 30 T cell receptor beta chains listed next were all sequenced from one sample in a study of cytomegalovirus exposure and HLA in healthy donors. The PCR had 60 Vbeta and 13 Jbeta primers. This table comes from immunoSEQ multiplex PCR, and its TCRdb copy is limited to in-frame clones, with some not included. Its table lists just over 150,000 clones. Sequenced sample: PBMCs. Source of these receptors: a man younger than 40 in good health and CMV-seronegative.

V gene TRBV29-1 combines with J gene TRBJ2-2, with D maybe TRBD1 (7 bases). The CDR3 consists of 13 residues. V was cut by 8 bases and J by 2 bases, with 12 bases left in between. Germline CDR1 is SQVTM and CDR2 is ANQGSEA. The chain's CDR3 is CSSRDSNTGELFF. The DNA for the CDR3 is TGCAGCTCGCGGGACAGCAACACCGGGGAGCTGTTTTTT.

The J gene is TRBJ2-1, the V gene TRBV19, with TRBD2 matching over 8 bases. The CDR3 consists of 14 residues. Germline-derived CDR1 and CDR2 are LNHDA and SQIVND (reference sequence). Trimming took 6 bases from V and 0 from J; bases not matched to a gene: 1. The CDR3 DNA reads as TGTGCCAGTAGGGGGACTAGCTCCTACAATGAGCAGTTCTTC. As protein: CASRGTSSYNEQFF.

CDR3 loop: CASSLEAGRGTEAFF. CDR3 sequence (DNA): TGTGCCAGCAGCTTAGAGGCAGGCAGGGGCACTGAAGCTTTCTTT. V gene TRBV7-2 combines with J gene TRBJ1-1; D perhaps matches TRBD1 (6 bases). This CDR3 comprises 15 residues. Germline CDR1 SGHTA, CDR2 FQGNSA. Between the trimmed V and J ends, which lost 1 base and 4 bases, there was a span of 13 bases.

This rearrangement joins TRBV14 to TRBJ1-1; possibly TRBD1 for D (6 bases). The CDR3 loop spans 15 amino acids. V was trimmed by 1 base and J by 3 bases, leaving 12 bases between them. Germline lookup yields CDR1 SGHDN and CDR2 FVKESK. The CDR3 DNA follows: TGTGCCAGCAGCCAAGTTCCAGGGGCCGACACTGAAGCTTTCTTT. It yields the protein CASSQVPGADTEAFF.

The J gene is TRBJ2-7, the V gene TRBV4-1, with D maybe TRBD1 (6 bases). Trimming pared 5 bases from V and 3 bases from J, leaving 14 bases between. CDR1 and CDR2 (germline): MGHRA, YSYEKL. There are 14 residues in the CDR3. The CDR3 spells CASSKRDTFYEQYF. CDR3 DNA: TGCGCCAGCAGCAAACGGGACACCTTCTACGAGCAGTACTTC.

This rearrangement joins TRBV18 to TRBJ2-4; 8 bases align to TRBD1. Germline V gene lookup returns CDR1 KGHSH and CDR2 LQKENI. With V trimmed by 4 bases and J by 1 base, 3 bases remained unmatched. CDR3 length: 15 amino acids. The CDR3, as DNA: TGTGCCAGCTCACTTACAGGGGGGGCCAAAAACATTCAGTACTTC. The encoded protein is CASSLTGGAKNIQYF.

The gene calls are TRBV7-3 and TRBJ2-7, with 9 bases identical to TRBD1. CDR1 SGHTA and CDR2 FQGTGA come from the germline V gene. The CDR3 length is 14 residues. V shed 5 bases, J shed 6 bases, and the junction held 8 bases outside the gene matches. CDR3: CASSPRTGEAEQYF. The CDR3 nucleotides are TGTGCCAGCAGCCCGAGGACAGGGGAGGCCGAGCAGTACTTC.

The rearrangement links TRBV27 to TRBJ2-7; D unresolved. The ends were cut back, 5 bases at V and 6 bases at J, with 8 bases in the middle. This CDR3 comprises 11 residues. CDR1 MNHEY and CDR2 SMNVEV come from the germline V gene (reference sequence). The CDR3 region has the DNA TGTGCCAGCAGTAGCAGGTTCGAGCAGTACTTC. It specifies CASSSRFEQYF.

The chain combines TRBV5-1 with TRBJ2-7, with D perhaps matching TRBD2 (5 bases). Germline V gene data show CDR1 as SGHRS and CDR2 as YFSETQ. Trimming pared 2 bases from V and 3 bases from J, leaving 15 bases between. The CDR3 runs 15 residues. The CDR3 loop is CASSFGDYNIYEQYF. The CDR3 DNA reads as TGCGCCAGCAGCTTCGGCGACTACAACATCTACGAGCAGTACTTC.

The V gene is TRBV19, the J gene TRBJ1-1, with D maybe TRBD1 (6 bases). Trimming removed 3 bases at V and 4 bases at J, with 12 bases between. The CDR3 has 14 residues. Germline-derived CDR1 and CDR2 are LNHDA and SQIVND (reference sequence). The CDR3 sequence: CASSILLGGTEAFF. The CDR3 region has the DNA TGTGCCAGTAGTATCTTGCTAGGGGGCACTGAAGCTTTCTTT. Using reference TRBV19 and TRBJ1-1 for the parts outside the CDR3, the full variable domain is DGGITQSPKYLFRKEGQNVTLSCEQNLNHDAMYWYRQDPGQGLRLIYYSQIVNDFQKGDIAEGYSVSREKKESFPLTVTSAQKNPTAFYLCASSILLGGTEAFFGQGTRLTVV.

The chain joins TRBV6-1 to TRBJ1-5, with D unresolved. V lost 2 bases and J 6 bases, leaving 8 bases between the germline ends. The CDR3 contains 13 residues. Germline V gene data show CDR1 as MNHNS and CDR2 as SASEGT. This CDR3 is CASSESLSQPQHF. The CDR3 DNA is TGTGCCAGCAGTGAAAGTCTTAGTCAGCCCCAGCATTTT.

This chain uses TRBV6-5 with TRBJ2-2; D is perhaps TRBD2 (6 bases). V shed 6 bases and J shed 8 bases, with 16 bases lying between them. Germline assignment: CDR1 MNHEY and CDR2 SVGAGI. There are 14 residues in the CDR3. Here the CDR3 reads CASSRLVEVGELFF. The CDR3 nucleotides are TGTGCCAGCAGCAGACTAGTGGAGGTTGGGGAGCTGTTTTTT.

The V call is TRBV5-5, the J call TRBJ2-2; D is possibly TRBD1 (5 bases). CDR3 length: 15 residues. Germline V gene data show CDR1 as SGHKS and CDR2 as YYEKEE (reference sequence). With 5 bases removed from V and 0 bases from J, the gap between germline ends came to 11 bases. The CDR3 reads CASRVRGTNTGELFF. The DNA of the CDR3 is TGTGCCAGCAGGGTTAGGGGCACGAACACCGGGGAGCTGTTTTTT.

J is TRBJ2-2 and V is TRBV7-9; 8 bases line up with TRBD2. The germline gives CDR1 SEHNR, CDR2 FQNEAQ (reference sequence). CDR3 length equals 15 residues. Trimming cost V 1 base and J 8 bases; bases outside gene matches: 6. In DNA, the CDR3 is TGTGCCAGCAGCTTAGACGGGAGGGCCGGAGGGGAGCTGTTTTTT. This encodes CASSLDGRAGGELFF.

The genes are TRBV10-1 and TRBJ2-1, with 8 bases aligning to TRBD2. Germline lookup yields CDR1 WNHNN and CDR2 SYGVQD (reference sequence). V lost 6 bases and J lost 4; bases outside the gene matches: 8. This CDR3 spans 15 amino acids. DNA for the CDR3: TGCGCCAGCAGCCCCGCAGCGGGGGATTACAATGAGCAGTTCTTC. This translates into CASSPAAGDYNEQFF.

This chain uses TRBV28 with TRBJ2-3; D is possibly TRBD1 (6 bases). Per germline, CDR1 MDHEN and CDR2 SYDVKM. Trimming pared 6 bases from V and 10 bases from J, leaving 14 bases between. The CDR3 length is 12 residues. Here the CDR3 reads CASSLAGVAQYF. CDR3 sequence (DNA): TGTGCCAGCAGCCTAGCAGGGGTAGCGCAGTATTTT.

J is TRBJ2-3 and V is TRBV9; D might be TRBD2 (6 bases). Germline CDR1 SGDLS, CDR2 YYNGEE. This CDR3 has 16 residues. Trimming cost V 3 bases and J 3 bases, with 17 bases left between them. The CDR3 DNA is TGTGCCAGCAGCGCCGGTGGTAGCGGATTTACAGATACGCAGTATTTT. Protein product: CASSAGGSGFTDTQYF. The full variable domain, completed using reference TRBV9 and TRBJ2-3, is DSGVTQTPKHLITATGQRVTLRCSPRSGDLSVYWYQQSLDQGLQFLIQYYNGEERAKGNILERFSAQQFPDLHSELNLSSLELGDSALYFCASSAGGSGFTDTQYFGPGTRLTVL.

The chain links TRBV27 to TRBJ2-1, with D unresolved. This CDR3 has 13 residues. Between the trimmed V and J ends, which lost 4 bases and 0 bases, there was a span of 4 bases. Germline-derived CDR1 and CDR2 are MNHEY and SMNVEV (reference sequence). Here the CDR3 reads CASSSYSYNEQFF. CDR3 nucleotide sequence: TGTGCCAGCAGTTCCTACTCCTACAATGAGCAGTTCTTC.

The chain employs TRBV5-1 and TRBJ1-5; D is possibly TRBD1 (6 bases). Germline V gives CDR1 SGHRS, CDR2 YFSETQ. The CDR3 loop spans 13 amino acids. The V and J ends lost 5 bases and 1 base respectively, with 7 bases between them. The CDR3 region is CASSGGSNQPQHF. The CDR3 DNA reads TGCGCCAGCAGTGGGGGCAGCAATCAGCCCCAGCATTTT.

J is TRBJ1-3 and V is TRBV19, with a tentative D call TRBD1 (6 bases). The CDR3 totals 16 residues. From germline, CDR1 is LNHDA and CDR2 SQIVND (reference sequence). The V and J ends lost 4 bases and 0 bases respectively, with 13 bases between them. The CDR3 DNA reads as TGTGCCAGTAGTACCCTGTGGACAGTCTCTGGAAACACCATATATTTT. Translating it yields CASSTLWTVSGNTIYF. Drawing the rest from reference TRBV19 and TRBJ1-3, the complete variable domain is DGGITQSPKYLFRKEGQNVTLSCEQNLNHDAMYWYRQDPGQGLRLIYYSQIVNDFQKGDIAEGYSVSREKKESFPLTVTSAQKNPTAFYLCASSTLWTVSGNTIYFGEGSWLTVV.

The genes are TRBV10-1 and TRBJ1-4; D not certain. The CDR3 is 15 residues long. Germline lookup yields CDR1 WNHNN and CDR2 SYGVQD (reference sequence). Trimming left V 1 base short and J 7 bases short, with 13 bases between. CDR3 loop: CASSECWEGSEKLFF. The CDR3 nucleotides read TGCGCCAGCAGTGAGTGCTGGGAGGGTAGTGAAAAACTGTTTTTT.

The rearrangement links TRBV7-2 to TRBJ2-7, with D tentatively TRBD2 (6 bases). The V gene's germline CDR1 is SGHTA and CDR2 FQGNSA. The CDR3 runs 18 residues. Trimming stripped 5 bases from V and 0 bases from J, with 23 bases between. The CDR3 DNA sequence: TGTGCCAGCAGCCCCGCTGGAGGGGCCGCCGGCCTCTCCTACGAGCAGTACTTC. It is translated as CASSPAGGAAGLSYEQYF.

The chain employs TRBV5-4 and TRBJ1-2; perhaps TRBD1 as D (6 bases). Germline loops: CDR1 SGHNT, CDR2 YYREEE (reference sequence). Trimming took off 4 bases at V and 0 bases at J, with 16 bases between the two ends. There are 16 residues in the CDR3. The CDR3: CASSVGADRSNYGYTF. The CDR3 nucleotides are TGTGCCAGCAGCGTGGGGGCTGACAGATCTAACTATGGCTACACCTTC.

The V gene is TRBV28, the J gene TRBJ1-1; D is possibly TRBD1 (5 bases). The CDR3 sequence is 14 residues long. Germline loops: CDR1 MDHEN, CDR2 SYDVKM. V lost 8 bases and J lost 5, with 18 bases in between. The CDR3, as DNA: TGTGCCAGCGGGACCTCGGGGGATGGGACTGAAGCTTTCTTT. It yields the protein CASGTSGDGTEAFF.

The V and J genes are TRBV7-3 and TRBJ2-6; maybe TRBD2 (6 bases). The germline V and J ends were trimmed by 6 bases and 4 bases, with 16 bases remaining between them. The CDR3 runs to 16 residues. The V gene's germline CDR1 is SGHTA and CDR2 FQGTGA. CDR3 nucleotide sequence: TGTGCCAGCAGGGACCCGGGACTCCCGGGGGCCAACGTCCTGACTTTC. It yields the protein CASRDPGLPGANVLTF.

The chain couples TRBV18 to TRBJ2-5, with unresolved D. The V end was cut by 2 bases, the J end by 0 bases, with 7 bases between. The CDR3 is 14 residues long. CDR1 KGHSH and CDR2 LQKENI come from the germline V gene. The CDR3 DNA follows: TGTGCCAGCTCACCAATACTAAACCAAGAGACCCAGTACTTC. Its translation: CASSPILNQETQYF. The variable domain in full, completed from reference TRBV18 and TRBJ2-5, reads NAGVMQNPRHLVRRRGQEARLRCSPMKGHSHVYWYRQLPEEGLKFMVYLQKENIIDESGMPKERFSAEFPKEGPSILRIQQVVRGDSAAYFCASSPILNQETQYFGPGTRLLVL.

The CDR3 coding sequence is TGTGCTAGTGGGATCGTAACAGGGCACGAGCAGTACTTC. Translated: CASGIVTGHEQYF. V usage is TRBV12-5 and J usage is TRBJ2-7, with D possibly matching TRBD1 (6 bases). The V end lost 6 bases, the J end lost 5 bases, and 14 bases lay between the germline ends. Germline V gene lookup returns CDR1 LGHNT and CDR2 FRNRAP. CDR3 length: 13 amino acids.

The chain is built from TRBV19 and TRBJ2-2, with D perhaps TRBD1 (5 bases). Germline loops: CDR1 LNHDA, CDR2 SQIVND (reference sequence). This CDR3 is built from 14 residues. Trimming removed 5 bases from V and 0 bases from J, with 7 bases in between. CDR3 DNA: TGTGCCAGTAGTGCCAGGGCGAACACCGGGGAGCTGTTTTTT. Translating it yields CASSARANTGELFF. Full variable domain (remainder filled in from reference TRBV19 and TRBJ2-2): DGGITQSPKYLFRKEGQNVTLSCEQNLNHDAMYWYRQDPGQGLRLIYYSQIVNDFQKGDIAEGYSVSREKKESFPLTVTSAQKNPTAFYLCASSARANTGELFFGEGSRLTVL.

The chain combines TRBV5-1 with TRBJ1-5, with unresolved D. CDR1 SGHRS and CDR2 YFSETQ come from the germline V gene. The V and J ends lost 0 bases and 4 bases respectively, with 11 bases between them. The CDR3 runs to 15 residues. CDR3 residues: CASSLAGRTNQPQHF. The CDR3 bases are TGCGCCAGCAGCTTGGCTGGCAGAACAAATCAGCCCCAGCATTTT.

The rearrangement uses TRBV7-9 and TRBJ2-1, with a tentative D call TRBD2 (7 bases). Germline V gene lookup returns CDR1 SEHNR and CDR2 FQNEAQ (reference sequence). The CDR3 contains 15 residues. V lost 5 bases, J lost 4 bases, and 15 bases lay in between. This CDR3 reads CASSGGGSRYNEQFF. Written as DNA, the CDR3 is TGTGCCAGCAGCGGGGGCGGGAGCCGGTACAATGAGCAGTTCTTC. Full variable domain (remainder filled in from reference TRBV7-9 and TRBJ2-1): DTGVSQNPRHKITKRGQNVTFRCDPISEHNRLYWYRQTLGQGPEFLTYFQNEAQLEKSRLLSDRFSAERPKGSFSTLEIQRTEQGDSAMYLCASSGGGSRYNEQFFGPGTRLTVL.